This T cell receptor (beta chain) comes out of a study of cytomegalovirus exposure and HLA in healthy donors. Study in general: The approximately 110 validation repertoires used a platform that matched the one used for the approximately 700 first-cohort repertoires, as a later analysis reported. Study-level findings and limits: Subsequent analysis revealed that first-cohort TCR clusters tended to co-occur in the 120 or so validation repertoires.

Donors were drawn from the approximately 120-subject validation cohort, separate from the 666-subject first cohort. A remark on this clone: What it binds is unknown.

The CDR3 runs to 14 residues. The germline gives CDR1 MGHDK, CDR2 SYGVNS. V lost 4 bases and J lost 2, with 11 bases in between. Sequencing used immunoSEQ multiplex PCR; TCRdb keeps in-frame clones, though not all of them. The top ten hold more than 0.6% of the sample, which has about 82,000 clones, approximately 95% seen once. The sample consisted of PBMCs. J is TRBJ2-5 and V is TRBV25-1, with D perhaps matching TRBD2 (6 bases). The receptor was isolated from a woman under 30 in good health and CMV-seronegative. As DNA, the CDR3 is TGTGCCAGCAGTGTTGGCGGGACTCAAGAGACCCAGTACTTC. This translates into CASSVGGTQETQYF.